A single sample is the source of the 12 T cell receptor beta chains below, sequenced in a study of blood T cells in healthy people across ages. Next came a second PCR, run for about 7 to 12 cycles, which used a sample-barcoded 5' primer along with a J-beta primer mix. TCRdb redid the calling of the 5' RACE reads with MiXCR, one entry per CDR3 protein. The sample yields some 900,000 distinct CDR3 sequences, 48% seen once. The sample taken for sequencing was blood. These receptor sequences come from a man under 40 in good health.

CDR3 bases: TGTGCCAGCAGCCCCGGTTTGGGATTTGGGACTGAAGCTTTCTTT. Its translation: CASSPGLGFGTEAFF. This chain joins TRBV11-2 and TRBJ1-1, with D hard to call. V lost 5 bases to trimming and J lost 5 bases, with 18 bases between them. Germline V gene sequence: CDR1 SGHAT, CDR2 FQNNGV. This CDR3 contains 15 residues.

This chain links TRBV20-1 with TRBJ1-6; D unclear. V gave up 0 bases and J gave up 6 bases, with 12 bases separating them. CDR1 and CDR2 from the germline V gene are DFQATT and SNEGSKA (reference sequence). The CDR3 is 15 residues long. The CDR3 DNA reads TGCAGTGCTAGAGATGCGAGGGTTGGTAATTCACCCCTCCACTTT. Protein sequence: CSARDARVGNSPLHF.

The chain couples TRBV9 to TRBJ2-5, with TRBD1 matching 8 bases. The DNA end favors TRBJ2-7, so the J call may be wrong. The CDR3 is 14 residues long. In germline, CDR1 is SGDLS, CDR2 YYNGEE. CDR3 loop: CASSSADRVGEQYF. In nucleotides, the CDR3 is TGTGCCAGCAGCTCAGCGGACAGGGTTGGCGAGCAGTACTTC.

This clonotype came up a few times. The V and J genes are TRBV7-9 and TRBJ2-6; D is uncertain. The V end was cut by 10 bases, the J end by 7 bases, with 11 bases between. This CDR3 region has 12 residues. From germline, CDR1 is SEHNR and CDR2 FQNEAQ (reference sequence). The CDR3 nucleotides are TGTGCCATCCCGAGAGGAGCCAACGTCCTGACTTTC. Its translation: CAIPRGANVLTF.

This clonotype was observed a few times. The chain carries TRBV6-1 and TRBJ2-1; 7 bases are shared with TRBD2. Germline CDR1 is MNHNS and CDR2 is SASEGT. The CDR3 spans 14 residues. V lost 7 bases, J lost 7 bases, and 10 bases stayed unmatched. CDR3 in amino acids: CASMGGVNWNEQFF. The CDR3, as DNA: TGTGCCAGCATGGGAGGGGTTAATTGGAATGAGCAGTTCTTC.

This clonotype was counted a single time. This chain joins TRBV12-3 or TRBV12-4 and TRBJ1-4; D unresolved. Trimming cost V 6 bases and J 7 bases, with 6 bases left between them. The CDR3 runs to 11 residues. DNA for the CDR3: TGTGCCAGCAGGAACGTTGAAAAACTGTTTTTT. Translation gives CASRNVEKLFF.

This clonotype showed up just a few times. This chain links TRBV5-1 with TRBJ2-1; the D is unclear. CDR1 and CDR2 from the germline V gene are SGHRS and YFSETQ. V gave up 6 bases and J gave up 0 bases, with 13 bases separating them. The CDR3 is 15 residues long. CDR3: CASTRQILSYNEQFF. CDR3 bases: TGCGCCAGCACCCGGCAGATCCTCTCCTACAATGAGCAGTTCTTC.

This clonotype has just a few counts. This chain connects TRBV27 to TRBJ2-3, with D perhaps being TRBD1 or TRBD2 (6 bases each). The CDR3 totals 15 residues. Deletions cut 6 bases from V and 2 bases from J, with 15 bases between. Germline V CDR1 and CDR2: MNHEY, SMNVEV (reference sequence). This CDR3 is CASRGAGSPTDTQYF. CDR3 DNA sequence: TGTGCCAGCAGGGGGGCGGGGTCCCCCACAGATACGCAGTATTTT.

In this sample, this clonotype turned up many times. The V and J genes are TRBV4-3 and TRBJ2-1; 7 bases are shared with TRBD2. There are 14 residues in the CDR3. From germline, CDR1 is LGHNA and CDR2 YSLEER. J gave up 4 bases and V 4 bases, and 4 bases lay outside the gene matches. As DNA, the CDR3 is TGCGCCAGCAGCCTCAGGGAGGGTTACAATGAGCAGTTCTTC. It encodes CASSLREGYNEQFF.

There are many counts of this clonotype. This chain links TRBV6-5 with TRBJ2-6, with unresolved D. The CDR3 is 16 amino acids. Germline V gene lookup returns CDR1 MNHEY and CDR2 SVGAGI. V was pared by 3 bases and J by 0 bases, with 9 bases between. CDR3 in amino acids: CASSYDTSSGANVLTF. The CDR3 DNA reads as TGTGCCAGCAGTTATGACACTTCCTCTGGGGCCAACGTCCTGACTTTC.

The chain recombines TRBV5-1 with TRBJ2-1; 14 nucleotides align to TRBD2. The CDR3 spans 19 residues. The germline CDR1 and CDR2 sequences are SGHRS and YFSETQ. With V trimmed by 3 bases and J by 0 bases, 8 bases remained unmatched. This CDR3 reads CASSSGTSGGQSSYNEQFF. CDR3 DNA sequence: TGCGCCAGCAGCTCGGGGACTAGCGGGGGCCAAAGCTCCTACAATGAGCAGTTCTTC.

V gene TRBV29-1 combines with J gene TRBJ1-2; possible D gene TRBD1, 5 bases. V gave up 4 bases and J gave up 5 bases, with 11 bases separating them. Germline loops: CDR1 SQVTM, CDR2 ANQGSEA. CDR3 length equals 12 residues. The CDR3: CSVAPGAYGYTF. Here the CDR3 DNA reads TGCAGCGTTGCGCCCGGGGCTTATGGCTACACCTTC. Full variable domain (remainder filled in from reference TRBV29-1 and TRBJ1-2): SAVISQKPSRDICQRGTSLTIQCQVDSQVTMMFWYRQQPGQSLTLIATANQGSEATYESGFVIDKFPISRPNLTFSTLTVSNMSPEDSSIYLCSVAPGAYGYTFGSGTRLTVV.